This T cell receptor beta chain is drawn from a study of T cells in Graves' hyperthyroidism and ophthalmopathy. Patients aged 18 to 65 with hyperthyroidism were newly diagnosed, with duration under 2 months. TCR beta CDR3 regions were amplified from RNA. The primer set for the first-round RT-PCR of the TCR CDR3 was HTBI. Via MiXCR, TCRdb re-called the multiplex PCR reads, giving one row per CDR3 protein. The sample has about 350,000 distinct CDR3 sequences, approximately 15% seen once. Looked up from germline, CDR1 is SGHTA and CDR2 is FQGTGA. The CDR3 runs to 13 residues. Between the trimmed V and J ends, which lost 2 bases and 7 bases, there was a span of 8 bases. This clonotype appeared many times.

This clonotype originated in a woman aged 30 to 39 with Graves' hyperthyroidism. The rearrangement links TRBV7-3 to TRBJ2-2; tentatively, D is TRBD2 (5 bases). Source material: blood. Written as DNA, the CDR3 is TGTGCCAGCAGCTTAGAGGGAGACGGGGAGCTGTTTTTT. This encodes CASSLEGDGELFF.